These 8 T cell receptor beta chains originate from one sample sequenced in a study of CD8+CD57+ T cells in acquired aplastic anemia. Whoever was chosen for sequencing had shown CD8+CD57+ cell expansion by flow cytometry. The use of genomic DNA as template underpinned the TCR beta VDJ and CDR3 profiling. TCRdb fed the reads into MiXCR, producing one record per CDR3 protein. The sample shows 90,000 to 150,000 distinct CDR3 sequences, under 60% of them seen only once. The sequenced sample was sorted CD4+, CD8+, or CD8+CD57+ T cells (not recorded which) from PBMCs. The source is a human donor with aplastic anemia.

As regards this clonotype: A read error is likely, as this CDR3 ends without the conserved phenylalanine or tryptophan. The chain uses TRBV11-2 and TRBJ2-6; D unresolved. There are 14 residues in the CDR3. The germline V and J ends were trimmed by 4 bases and 2 bases, with 6 bases remaining between them. The V gene's germline CDR1 is SGHAT and CDR2 FQNNGV. CDR3 in DNA: TGTGCCAGCAGCTCAGTAACTGGGGCCAACGTCCTGACTTTA. Its translation: CASSSVTGANVLTL.

This clonotype was counted many times. The V gene is TRBV20-1, the J gene TRBJ2-7, with 7 positions matching TRBD1. Trimming at V came to 3 bases and at J to 0 bases, leaving 5 bases not matched to a gene. Germline assignment: CDR1 DFQATT and CDR2 SNEGSKA (reference sequence). This CDR3 region has 14 residues. CDR3 in amino acids: CSARDRRSSYEQYF. CDR3 nucleotides: TGCAGTGCTAGGGACAGGAGGAGCTCCTACGAGCAGTACTTC.

This clonotype was observed once. The J gene is TRBJ1-2, the V gene TRBV10-3; 9 bases are a match to TRBD1. The germline V gene has CDR1 ENHRY and CDR2 SYGVKD. V was pared by 5 bases and J by 8 bases, with 6 bases of the junction left unmatched. The CDR3 is 13 amino acids. The CDR3 DNA reads TGTGCCATCAGTCAACAGGGGGCAGGGGGCTACACCTTC. As protein: CAISQQGAGGYTF.

The rearrangement links TRBV19 to TRBJ1-2; D unresolved. Per the germline V gene, CDR1 is LNHDA and CDR2 is SQIVND (reference sequence). Trimming took 3 bases from V and 7 from J, leaving 9 bases between them. This CDR3 comprises 12 residues. In DNA form, the CDR3 reads TGTGCCAGTAGTATTAGGGAGTTTGGCTACACCTTC. This sequence encodes CASSIREFGYTF.

V gene TRBV2 combines with J gene TRBJ2-7; TRBD1 aligns across 7 bases. Germline V gene sequence: CDR1 SNHLY, CDR2 FYNNEI. V lost 7 bases, J lost 6 bases, and 9 bases stayed unmatched. The CDR3 runs to 13 residues. The CDR3: CASKTGQLVEQYF. CDR3 nucleotides: TGTGCCAGCAAGACAGGGCAGTTGGTCGAGCAGTACTTC.

The V gene is TRBV9, the J gene TRBJ1-6, with TRBD1 identical over 7 bases. The junction had 5 bases not matched to a gene; V was cut back by 0 bases and J by 11 bases. This CDR3 is built from 14 residues. Germline CDR1 and CDR2: SGDLS and YYNGEE. The CDR3 sequence: CASSVEDRTTPLHF. In DNA, the CDR3 is TGTGCCAGCAGCGTAGAGGACAGGACGACACCCCTCCACTTT.

This clonotype has just one count. The chain is built from TRBV19 and TRBJ2-5; D tentatively reads TRBD1 or TRBD2 (5 bases each). Trimming removed 6 bases from V and 5 bases from J, with 13 bases in between. CDR1 LNHDA and CDR2 SQIVND come from the germline V gene (reference sequence). The CDR3 runs to 13 residues. The CDR3: CASSPGPRETQYF. As DNA, the CDR3 is TGTGCCAGTAGCCCGGGGCCGAGGGAGACCCAGTACTTC.

The chain recombines TRBV19 with TRBJ1-2; tentatively, D is TRBD1 (6 bases). Trimming cost V 5 bases and J 4 bases, with 11 bases left between them. CDR1 and CDR2 (germline): LNHDA, SQIVND (reference sequence). The CDR3 sequence is 13 residues long. CDR3 DNA: TGTGCCAGTAGTTCGCGAGGGGGCTATGGCTACACCTTC. Translated, it gives CASSSRGGYGYTF.